These 22 T cell receptor beta chains were all obtained from the same sample, sequenced in a study of cytomegalovirus exposure and HLA in healthy donors. A multiplex PCR was run with 60 Vbeta primers and 13 Jbeta primers. The method was immunoSEQ multiplex PCR; TCRdb's version includes in-frame clones alone and lacks a portion of them. Of fewer than 150,000 clones listed, over 75% are singletons. The sample taken for sequencing was PBMCs. These receptors were collected from a human donor in good health.

This clone was detected only a few times. At one end the junction does not follow the germline gene, possibly because of a read error. The chain uses TRBV7-7 and TRBJ1-1; perhaps TRBD1 as D (6 bases). Germline assignment: CDR1 SSHAT and CDR2 FNYEAQ (reference sequence). The CDR3 has 12 amino acids. The CDR3: CASSFWTAEAFF. Written as DNA, the CDR3 is TGTGCTAGCAGCTTCTGGACAGCTGAAGCTTTCTTT.

As to this clone: Germline and junction disagree at one end, which may indicate a read error. The chain has TRBV6-5 and TRBJ2-6, with a tentative D call TRBD1 (5 bases). The CDR3 runs 15 residues. Germline V gene lookup returns CDR1 MNHEY and CDR2 SVGAGI. The CDR3 is CASSFRAPGANGLTF. CDR3 in DNA: TGTGCCAGCAGTTTTCGGGCCCCTGGGGCCAACGGCCTGACTTTC.

The genes are TRBV11-3 and TRBJ2-7; 7 bases align to TRBD2. V lost 1 base, J lost 1 base, and 1 base stayed unmatched. The germline gives CDR1 SGHNT, CDR2 YENEEA. The CDR3 spans 14 residues. The CDR3 DNA reads TGTGCCAGCAGCTTAGGCGGGGGTTCCTACGAGCAGTACTTC. As protein: CASSLGGGSYEQYF.

J is TRBJ2-2 and V is TRBV4-1; D remains ambiguous. This CDR3 comprises 13 residues. The germline V gene has CDR1 MGHRA and CDR2 YSYEKL. Trimming shortened V by 9 bases and J by 0 bases, and 8 bases separated the two germline ends. The DNA of the CDR3 is TGCGCCAGAAACACCGCGAACACCGGGGAGCTGTTTTTT. Translated, it gives CARNTANTGELFF.

This chain joins TRBV6-6 and TRBJ2-7, with D hard to call. V lost 2 bases to trimming and J lost 3 bases, with 8 bases between them. This CDR3 has 13 residues. The germline V gene has CDR1 MNHNY and CDR2 SVGAGI (reference sequence). CDR3 protein: CASSYGLGYEQYF. CDR3 DNA: TGTGCCAGCAGTTACGGCCTAGGCTACGAGCAGTACTTC.

V usage is TRBV5-5 and J usage is TRBJ2-7; 8 nucleotides agree with TRBD2. CDR3 length: 13 residues. The germline CDR1 and CDR2 sequences are SGHKS and YYEKEE (reference sequence). The J segment lost 0 bases and the V segment lost 9 bases, leaving 5 bases of the junction unmatched. CDR3 sequence: CATGGISSYEQYF. The CDR3 nucleotides are TGTGCCACGGGGGGGATCAGCTCCTACGAGCAGTACTTC.

This chain joins TRBV5-1 and TRBJ2-1; D is unclear. The germline V gene has CDR1 SGHRS and CDR2 YFSETQ. Trimming shortened V by 7 bases and J by 0 bases, and 14 bases separated the two germline ends. This CDR3 has 15 residues. CDR3 loop: CASSGSDSSYNEQFF. The CDR3 DNA sequence: TGCGCCAGCTCCGGGTCGGATAGCTCCTACAATGAGCAGTTCTTC.

The rearrangement uses TRBV5-1 and TRBJ1-4; perhaps TRBD1 as D (5 bases). Germline V gene lookup returns CDR1 SGHRS and CDR2 YFSETQ. Trimming cost V 0 bases and J 4 bases, with 10 bases left between them. This CDR3 spans 15 amino acids. The CDR3 coding sequence is TGCGCCAGCAGCTTGGTTTCAGGGAATAATGAAAAACTGTTTTTT. Its translation is CASSLVSGNNEKLFF.

The gene calls are TRBV5-1 and TRBJ1-1; D possibly corresponds to TRBD1 (6 bases). The length of the CDR3 is 15 residues. The V gene lost 2 bases and the J gene lost 1 base, with 12 bases spanning the gap. Germline CDR1 is SGHRS and CDR2 is YFSETQ. As DNA, the CDR3 is TGCGCCAGCAGCTTCGATGGACAGAGGAACACTGAAGCTTTCTTT. Encoded protein: CASSFDGQRNTEAFF.

This chain connects TRBV19 to TRBJ2-1, with D possibly TRBD2 on 6 matching bases. CDR3 size: 14 residues. Germline V gene sequence: CDR1 LNHDA, CDR2 SQIVND (reference sequence). V lost 5 bases to trimming and J lost 7 bases, with 15 bases between them. CDR3 in amino acids: CASSPRRASNEQFF. In DNA form, the CDR3 reads TGTGCCAGTAGTCCGCGGAGGGCCAGTAATGAGCAGTTCTTC.

This clone was recorded a few times. The rearrangement uses TRBV6-5 and TRBJ2-5; D is uncertain. CDR3 length: 13 residues. The V gene lost 8 bases and the J gene lost 5 bases, with 15 bases spanning the gap. CDR1 is MNHEY, CDR2 SVGAGI, per germline. The CDR3 loop reads CASRRSKWETQYF. CDR3 DNA: TGTGCCAGCCGCAGGTCCAAATGGGAGACCCAGTACTTC.

The V and J genes are TRBV19 and TRBJ2-1; 8 bases map to TRBD1. This CDR3 has 16 residues. Germline V lookup: CDR1 LNHDA, CDR2 SQIVND (reference sequence). The ends lost 10 bases at V and 2 bases at J; junction bases unmatched: 13. The CDR3 DNA sequence: TGTGCCACCCCGTCAACGGGACAGGAACCCTACAATGAGCAGTTCTTC. Its protein is CATPSTGQEPYNEQFF.

The chain carries TRBV6-1 and TRBJ2-2; D unresolved. The CDR3 length is 13 residues. The V gene lost 6 bases and the J gene lost 6 bases, with 11 bases spanning the gap. Per germline, CDR1 MNHNS and CDR2 SASEGT. For the CDR3, the DNA is TGTGCCAGCAGGCTGGCAGGCTCCGGGGAGCTGTTTTTT. Its translation: CASRLAGSGELFF.

The chain recombines TRBV5-4 with TRBJ2-7; 7 nucleotides align to TRBD1. V lost 6 bases, J lost 7 bases, and 16 bases stayed unmatched. Germline V gene data show CDR1 as SGHNT and CDR2 as YYREEE (reference sequence). The CDR3 extends over 15 amino acids. Here the CDR3 reads CASTNDRAIQGEQYF. CDR3 bases: TGTGCCAGCACCAATGACAGGGCAATCCAGGGTGAGCAGTACTTC.

The chain is built from TRBV6-1 and TRBJ1-5; possibly TRBD1 for D (5 bases). CDR3 length: 12 amino acids. The germline gives CDR1 MNHNS, CDR2 SASEGT. The V end lost 8 bases, the J end lost 7 bases, and 12 bases lay between the germline ends. CDR3 loop: CASWGESQPQHF. In nucleotides, the CDR3 is TGTGCCAGCTGGGGGGAGTCGCAGCCCCAGCATTTT.

This chain connects TRBV15 to TRBJ1-6, with D possibly TRBD1 on 5 matching bases. CDR3 length: 16 amino acids. The V end lost 3 bases, the J end lost 2 bases, and 11 bases lay between the germline ends. The V gene's germline CDR1 is LNHNV and CDR2 YYDKDF (reference sequence). The CDR3 protein is CATSRDAGAYNSPLHF. The DNA of the CDR3 is TGTGCCACCAGCAGGGATGCGGGGGCCTATAATTCACCCCTCCACTTT.

The chain joins TRBV7-9 to TRBJ2-5, with 12 bases identical to TRBD2. The CDR3 spans 18 residues. The trim removed 5 bases at V and 5 bases at J, leaving 15 bases unmatched. Germline CDR1 reads SEHNR; CDR2 reads FQNEAQ (reference sequence). The CDR3 bases are TGTGCCAGCAGCGGACGGACTAGCGGGAATTCTCCGCACGAGACCCAGTACTTC. Amino acids: CASSGRTSGNSPHETQYF.

The DNA of the CDR3 is TGTGCCAGCACCGGGGGTAGCGGGGCCAACACCGGGGAGCTGTTTTTT. Protein: CASTGGSGANTGELFF. The genes are TRBV7-2 and TRBJ2-2, with 8 bases aligning to TRBD2. Germline CDR1 SGHTA, CDR2 FQGNSA. CDR3 length: 16 amino acids. V was pared by 7 bases and J by 2 bases, with 9 bases of the junction left unmatched.

This chain links TRBV7-2 with TRBJ2-1; TRBD2 might be the D (5 bases). V lost 5 bases, J lost 7 bases, and 18 bases lay in between. The CDR3 is 15 residues long. Germline V gene lookup returns CDR1 SGHTA and CDR2 FQGNSA. Here the CDR3 reads CASSQTHHGVNEQFF. CDR3 DNA sequence: TGTGCCAGCAGCCAAACGCACCACGGGGTTAATGAGCAGTTCTTC.

This chain uses TRBV2 with TRBJ2-7, with a possible D match to TRBD1 (6 bases). This CDR3 contains 15 residues. The V end lost 4 bases, the J end lost 4 bases, and 17 bases lay between the germline ends. Germline V gene lookup returns CDR1 SNHLY and CDR2 FYNNEI. DNA of the CDR3: TGTGCCAGCAGTGGCGAGCCAGGGGCCTGGTACGAGCAGTACTTC. As protein: CASSGEPGAWYEQYF.

The rearrangement uses TRBV29-1 and TRBJ2-7; TRBD2 matches 7 bases. The CDR3 consists of 14 residues. Per the germline V gene, CDR1 is SQVTM and CDR2 is ANQGSEA. V was clipped by 1 base and J by 3 bases; unmatched bases: 6. CDR3 sequence: CSVEGVAGNYEQYF. The CDR3 region has the DNA TGCAGCGTTGAAGGGGTAGCGGGTAACTACGAGCAGTACTTC.

This clone has a handful of counts. The chain couples TRBV10-3 to TRBJ1-2, with TRBD1 matching 9 bases. The CDR3 has 13 amino acids. Germline V CDR1 and CDR2: ENHRY, SYGVKD. The V gene end was trimmed by 6 bases and the J gene end by 4 bases; junction bases not matched to a gene: 3. CDR3 DNA sequence: TGTGCCATCAGGGGGACAGGGTCCTATGGCTACACCTTC. As protein: CAIRGTGSYGYTF.